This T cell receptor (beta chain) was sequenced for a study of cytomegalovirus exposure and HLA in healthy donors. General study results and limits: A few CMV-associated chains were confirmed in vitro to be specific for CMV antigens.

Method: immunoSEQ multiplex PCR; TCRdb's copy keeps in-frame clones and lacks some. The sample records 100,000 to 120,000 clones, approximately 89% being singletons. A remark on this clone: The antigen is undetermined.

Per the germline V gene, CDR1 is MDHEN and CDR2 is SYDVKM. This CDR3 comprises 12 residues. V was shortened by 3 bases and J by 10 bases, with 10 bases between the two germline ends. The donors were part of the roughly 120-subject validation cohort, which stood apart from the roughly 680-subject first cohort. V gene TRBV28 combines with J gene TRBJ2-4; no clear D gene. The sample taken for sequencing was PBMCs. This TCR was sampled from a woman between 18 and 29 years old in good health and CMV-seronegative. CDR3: CASSFTPSIQYF. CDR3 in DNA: TGTGCCAGCAGTTTTACCCCGAGTATTCAGTACTTC.